Presented here are 10 T cell receptor beta chains from one specimen sequenced in a study of OX40 agonist ivuxolimab in advanced cancers. To prepare the library, the immunoSEQ multiplex PCR assay was applied. TCRdb carries this immuneACCESS record with in-frame sequences only. Its versions omit some clonotypes, under half of them owing to an unresolved V gene in the studies checked, with the rest unexplained. Across this sample there are 70,000 to 95,000 clones, with around 84% seen only once. 6% to 8% of the sample rests with the top ten. Sequenced here: CD4+ or CD8+ T cells sorted from blood, sampled in a trial of the OX40 agonist ivuxolimab. The source is an adult with an advanced solid tumor such as melanoma, head and neck, liver or kidney cancer.

This chain links TRBV6-6 with TRBJ1-4; 7 positions agree with TRBD1. Germline CDR1 MNHNY, CDR2 SVGAGI (reference sequence). The V segment lost 6 bases and the J segment 8 bases; nucleotides outside the gene matches: 6. CDR3 length equals 13 residues. CDR3 residues: CASRRQGGEKLFF. The CDR3 DNA is TGTGCCAGCAGGCGACAGGGAGGGGAAAAACTGTTTTTT.

The chain carries TRBV6-5 and TRBJ1-1; 8 bases line up with TRBD1. Germline trimming cut 4 bases from V and 1 base from J; bases unmatched to any gene: 5. This CDR3 contains 15 residues. Germline assignment: CDR1 MNHEY and CDR2 SVGAGI. CDR3 region: CASSFRGRGNTEAFF. The CDR3 DNA reads TGTGCCAGCAGTTTCAGGGGGCGGGGGAACACTGAAGCTTTCTTT.

The chain uses TRBV7-8 and TRBJ2-2; 9 bases match TRBD2. V was pared by 5 bases and J by 6 bases, with 10 bases of the junction left unmatched. Germline lookup yields CDR1 SGHVS and CDR2 FQNEAQ. This CDR3 has 16 amino acids. The CDR3 is CASSTSGGGAPGELFF. The CDR3 DNA is TGTGCCAGCAGCACCTCTGGCGGGGGGGCCCCCGGGGAGCTGTTTTTT.

The rearrangement links TRBV6-5 to TRBJ1-1; unclear D gene. The germline V and J ends were trimmed by 6 bases and 3 bases, with 14 bases remaining between them. The CDR3 runs 14 residues. The germline V gene encodes CDR1 MNHEY and CDR2 SVGAGI. CDR3 nucleotide sequence: TGTGCCAGCAGCTCGGAGTGGGAGGACACTGAAGCTTTCTTT. As protein: CASSSEWEDTEAFF.

This clone was seen a handful of times. This sequence joins TRBV12-5 and TRBJ2-5; D is possibly TRBD1 (7 bases). The CDR3 covers 19 residues. Deletions cut 7 bases from V and 2 bases from J, with 29 bases between. Germline assignment: CDR1 LGHNT and CDR2 FRNRAP. CDR3 in amino acids: CASALGRQGLRVRQETQYF. The CDR3 DNA follows: TGTGCTAGTGCCCTGGGTCGACAGGGACTTCGGGTGCGGCAAGAGACCCAGTACTTC. Based on the CDR3 plus reference TRBV12-5 and TRBJ2-5, the full variable domain is DARVTQTPRHKVTEMGQEVTMRCQPILGHNTVFWYRQTMMQGLELLAYFRNRAPLDDSGMPKDRFSAEMPDATLATLKIQPSEPRDSAVYFCASALGRQGLRVRQETQYFGPGTRLLVL.

The rearrangement links TRBV18 to TRBJ1-2; 7 positions match TRBD1. This CDR3 comprises 13 residues. V was clipped by 4 bases and J by 5 bases; unmatched bases: 4. Germline CDR1 and CDR2: KGHSH and LQKENI. Here the CDR3 reads CASSQGAGYGYTF. CDR3 sequence (DNA): TGTGCCAGCTCACAGGGGGCAGGGTATGGCTACACCTTC. Supplemented by reference TRBV18 and TRBJ1-2, the full variable domain reads NAGVMQNPRHLVRRRGQEARLRCSPMKGHSHVYWYRQLPEEGLKFMVYLQKENIIDESGMPKERFSAEFPKEGPSILRIQQVVRGDSAAYFCASSQGAGYGYTFGSGTRLTVV.

The chain joins TRBV5-1 to TRBJ2-7; D not certain. Germline V gene data show CDR1 as SGHRS and CDR2 as YFSETQ. V was trimmed by 0 bases and J by 0 bases, leaving 10 bases between them. CDR3 length: 15 residues. This chain's CDR3 is CASSLASGFSYEQYV. The CDR3 bases are TGCGCCAGCAGCTTGGCCTCTGGGTTCTCCTACGAGCAGTACGTC.

The rearrangement joins TRBV15 to TRBJ2-1; D may match TRBD1 or TRBD2 (5 bases each). This CDR3 is 16 amino acids long. The ends were cut back, 5 bases at V and 1 base at J, with 15 bases in the middle. Germline V gives CDR1 LNHNV, CDR2 YYDKDF (reference sequence). The CDR3: CATSVFGGDSYNEQFF. As DNA, the CDR3 is TGTGCCACCAGCGTTTTTGGGGGAGATTCCTACAATGAGCAGTTCTTC.

This clone was detected once. The CDR3 reads CASSVVIGSHQFTDTQYF. The CDR3 DNA reads as TGTGCCAGCAGCGTAGTGATAGGGAGCCACCAGTTCACAGATACGCAGTATTTT. The chain carries TRBV9 and TRBJ2-3, with a weak D call TRBD2 (5 bases). This CDR3 has 18 amino acids. Germline assignment: CDR1 SGDLS and CDR2 YYNGEE. V was pared by 0 bases and J by 2 bases, with 19 bases between.

Note on this clone: The DNA is left out, because the CDR3 cannot be placed on it with certainty; the CDR3 is given as TCRdb lists it. The rearrangement joins TRBV6-1 to TRBJ1-1. Germline-derived CDR1 and CDR2 are MNHNS and SASEGT. The CDR3 length is 15 residues, termini included. The CDR3 spells CASSSSDRPGGEAFF.